This is a list of T cell receptor beta chains from one sample in a study of shared clonotypes between healthy human individuals. Produced via immunoSEQ multiplex PCR; TCRdb's table is partial and in-frame only. The data contain roughly 2.5 million clones, approximately 92% of them singletons. The material sequenced was naive CD4+ T cells sorted from blood. Receptor source: a man aged 18 to 30 in good health. The CDR3 runs from the conserved cysteine through the conserved F or W. The D gene is left open where the match is weak. Size is omitted from some rows. Given values are once, few, many or a class for expanded clones.

clone_size,cdr3_length,j_call,v_call,d_call,cdr3_nt,cdr3_aa
NA,16,TRBJ2-2,TRBV4-1,TRBD1,TGCGCCAGCAGCCAAGAAGACAGGGGGCTAGCCGGGGAGCTGTTTTTT,CASSQEDRGLAGELFF
NA,19,TRBJ2-1,TRBV5-6,TRBD2,TGTGCCAGCAGCTTGGGGACTAGCGGGGGGACCGCTACCTACAATGAGCAGTTCTTC,CASSLGTSGGTATYNEQFF
NA,16,TRBJ2-2,TRBV5-1,NA,TGCGCCAGCAGCCCACAGACTGCAGGGAACACCGGGGAGCTGTTTTTT,CASSPQTAGNTGELFF
NA,15,TRBJ1-1,TRBV6-1,NA,TGTGCCAGCAGTGCGATACAGGAGATGAACACTGAAGCTTTCTTT,CASSAIQEMNTEAFF
NA,14,TRBJ1-2,TRBV29-1,TRBD1,TGCAGCGTTGACCCTAACGGGGACAGACATGGCTACACCTTC,CSVDPNGDRHGYTF
once,16,TRBJ2-1,TRBV5-6,TRBD1,TGTGCCAGCAGCTGGAGGCCGGGACAGGGTGATTTCCAGCAGTTCTTC,CASSWRPGQGDFQQFF
once,14,TRBJ2-5,TRBV13,NA,TGTGCCAGCAGCACAATGGACAGACAAGAGACCCAGTACTTC,CASSTMDRQETQYF
NA,12,TRBJ2-7,TRBV5-6,NA,TGTGCCAGCAGCTTGTCCTCCTACGAGCAGTACTTC,CASSLSSYEQYF
NA,14,TRBJ2-2,TRBV27,NA,TGTGCCAGCTATGCCACAGGGCTGGGGGGTGGGCTGTTTTTT,CASYATGLGGGLFF
NA,14,TRBJ2-7,TRBV6-5,TRBD1,TGTGCCAGCAGTCAGGGACAGGACCCCTACGAGCAGTACTTC,CASSQGQDPYEQYF
once,14,TRBJ2-2,TRBV7-9,TRBD1,TGTGCCAGCGGACGGACAGGGTACGCCGGGGAGCTGTTTTTT,CASGRTGYAGELFF
NA,13,TRBJ2-1,TRBV7-3,NA,TGTGCCAGCAGCCTATACAGGGACAATGAGCAGTTCTTC,CASSLYRDNEQFF
NA,13,TRBJ1-1,TRBV29-1,TRBD1,TGCAGCGTTGTACAGGGGGCGCGGGCCGAAGCTTTCTTT,CSVVQGARAEAFF
NA,13,TRBJ2-7,TRBV7-6,NA,TGTGCCAGCAGCCGAATTCAGGACTACGAGCAGTACTTC,CASSRIQDYEQYF
NA,17,TRBJ1-2,TRBV28,NA,TGTGCCAGCAGTTTATCGGGTGGGGGGATTGCTAACTATGGCTACACCTTC,CASSLSGGGIANYGYTF
NA,14,TRBJ1-4,TRBV6-5,NA,TGTGCCAGCAGGCCCGGGGGCGGGGGCGAAAAACTGTTTTTT,CASRPGGGGEKLFF
few,13,TRBJ1-2,TRBV19,NA,TGTGCCAGTAGTATACGAGGGAACTATGGCTACACCTTC,CASSIRGNYGYTF
NA,12,TRBJ1-4,TRBV9,NA,TGTGCCAGCAGCGTCTCAGATGAAAAACTGTTTTTT,CASSVSDEKLFF
few,15,TRBJ1-6,TRBV5-1,NA,TGCGCCAGCAGCCTGGACGGAACCTCTAATTCACCCCTCCACTTT,CASSLDGTSNSPLHF
NA,15,TRBJ1-5,TRBV7-9,NA,TGTGCCAGCAGCTTAGGACGGCTTAGCAATCAGCCCCAGCATTTT,CASSLGRLSNQPQHF
NA,12,TRBJ2-3,TRBV2,NA,TGTGCCAGCAGTGTAATCATAGATACGCAGTATTTT,CASSVIIDTQYF
NA,13,TRBJ2-7,TRBV7-2,NA,TGTGCCAGCAGCCCCGGATCCCCCTACGAGCAGTACTTC,CASSPGSPYEQYF
NA,13,TRBJ1-1,TRBV18,NA,TGTGCCAGCTCACCTATTACTGGGGCTGAAGCTTTCTTT,CASSPITGAEAFF
NA,14,TRBJ2-3,TRBV30,NA,TGTGCCTGGAGTGTCGGCGGAAGCACAGATACGCAGTATTTT,CAWSVGGSTDTQYF
NA,16,TRBJ2-3,TRBV15,TRBD2,TGTGCCACCAGCAGAGATCTGAGCGGGGCGGGGGGTACGCAGTATTTT,CATSRDLSGAGGTQYF
NA,15,TRBJ2-7,TRBV6-5,TRBD1,TGTGCCAGCAGTTACTCGATTACAGGGGACTACGAGCAGTACTTC,CASSYSITGDYEQYF
NA,16,TRBJ1-3,TRBV9,NA,TGTGCCAGCAGCGTAGATGGACTGCTCTCTGGAAACACCATATATTTT,CASSVDGLLSGNTIYF
NA,14,TRBJ2-7,TRBV5-6,NA,TGTGCCAGCAGCACGTACTCCGGCGCCTACGAGCAGTACTTC,CASSTYSGAYEQYF
NA,15,TRBJ2-5,TRBV5-1,NA,TGCGCCAGCAGCCAGGGGGGAATGGTGGCAGAGACCCAGTACTTC,CASSQGGMVAETQYF
NA,16,TRBJ2-7,TRBV5-6,TRBD2,TGTGCCAGCAGCTTGGCCGGGACTAGCGGAACCTACGAGCAGTACTTC,CASSLAGTSGTYEQYF
NA,14,TRBJ2-7,TRBV10-3,TRBD2,TGTGCCATCAGTGAGACTAGCGGAGCCTACGAGCAGTACTTC,CAISETSGAYEQYF
NA,15,TRBJ2-2,TRBV12-5,NA,TGTGCTAGTGGCCCGACTAGGCCGAACACCGGGGAGCTGTTTTTT,CASGPTRPNTGELFF
NA,16,TRBJ2-5,TRBV27,NA,TGTGCCAGCCGATTTCTTCACGGGGCACCCCCCGAGACCCAGTACTTC,CASRFLHGAPPETQYF
NA,14,TRBJ1-1,TRBV5-1,TRBD1,TGCGCCAGCAGCACCGGGACAGGTATCACTGAAGCTTTCTTT,CASSTGTGITEAFF
once,16,TRBJ1-4,TRBV30,NA,TGTGCCTGGAATGTTTTAGGATTGGCAACTAATGAAAAACTGTTTTTT,CAWNVLGLATNEKLFF
NA,15,TRBJ2-5,TRBV19,TRBD2,TGTGCCAGTAGTACCATTAGCGGGGGCGGGGAGACCCAGTACTTC,CASSTISGGGETQYF
NA,10,TRBJ1-2,TRBV20-1,NA,TGCAGTGCCCCTACGAATGGCTACACCTTC,CSAPTNGYTF
NA,16,TRBJ2-5,TRBV4-1,NA,TGCGCCAGCAGAAGCAGGGTGGGGGTAGGATGGGAGACCCAGTACTTC,CASRSRVGVGWETQYF
NA,13,TRBJ1-4,TRBV5-4,NA,TGTGCCAGCAGCTTGGGAGTTAATGAAAAACTGTTTTTT,CASSLGVNEKLFF
NA,15,TRBJ2-1,TRBV2,TRBD1,TGTGCCAGCAGCCTGGACAGGGGGTCCTACAATGAGCAGTTCTTC,CASSLDRGSYNEQFF
NA,17,TRBJ1-1,TRBV14,NA,TGTGCCAGCAGCCAACTTGGGGCAGGTCAGGCGAACACTGAAGCTTTCTTT,CASSQLGAGQANTEAFF
NA,11,TRBJ2-1,TRBV27,NA,TGTGCCAGCAGTGTGAACAATGAGCAGTTCTTC,CASSVNNEQFF
NA,15,TRBJ2-1,TRBV7-9,TRBD1,TGTGCCAGCAGCAATGGACAGGGGGCTTACAATGAGCAGTTCTTC,CASSNGQGAYNEQFF
NA,15,TRBJ2-1,TRBV5-4,NA,TGTGCCAGCAGCTTGGAAGGGGGAGGAGGCTATGAGCAGTTCTTC,CASSLEGGGGYEQFF
NA,13,TRBJ1-4,TRBV10-2,TRBD1,TGCGCCAGCAGAGCTGGAGAACAGGGGAAACTGTTTTTT,CASRAGEQGKLFF
NA,14,TRBJ2-1,TRBV29-1,TRBD1,TGCAGCGTTGAACTGGGACAGGGCAAGTATGAGCAGTTCTTC,CSVELGQGKYEQFF